The clone carrying this TCR beta chain was recorded only once. The antigen remains undetermined. This sample stems from a study of a mutant IDH1 vaccine in newly diagnosed glioma. Germline CDR1 and CDR2: SGHNT and YYREEE (reference sequence). V gave up 3 bases and J gave up 3 bases; unmatched junction bases: 8. CDR3 length equals 16 residues. Time point meaning: week 5, during vaccination. Vaccination used 300 ug of mutant IDH1 20-mer peptide per dose, with topical imiquimod. The repertoire was sequenced with immunoSEQ multiplex PCR; TCRdb's copy has only in-frame clones and lacks some. The repertoire holds 40,000 to 55,000 clones, with about 77% as singletons.

The clonotype comes from a man aged 45-60 years with glioma. The chain couples TRBV5-4 to TRBJ2-1; 8 nucleotides line up with TRBD1. Material: PBMCs, obtained from a glioma patient whose treatment included an IDH1 peptide vaccine. In DNA form, the CDR3 reads TGTGCCAGCAGCTCGCAACGGACAGGGTTCTACAATGAGCAGTTCTTC. It codes for CASSSQRTGFYNEQFF.